These 14 T cell receptor beta chains came from one sample sequenced in a study of T cell repertoires in cytomegalovirus infection. What these receptors recognize is not known. TCRdb itself ran the reads through MiXCR, one entry per CDR3 protein. Of more than 95,000 distinct CDR3 sequences in the sample, roughly a third were seen once. Material: CD8+ T cells from cultured PBMCs, obtained from culture after CMV antigen stimulation. These receptors were taken from a human donor in good health (CMV status not recorded). Some clones in this sample may be carry-over from other donors' samples.

This clonotype is a singleton in its sample. The genes are TRBV7-9 and TRBJ1-2; D not certain. Trimming shortened V by 1 base and J by 0 bases, and 6 bases separated the two germline ends. Germline V gene sequence: CDR1 SEHNR, CDR2 FQNEAQ (reference sequence). The length of the CDR3 is 14 residues. The CDR3 here is CASSLVTANYGYTF. CDR3 in DNA: TGTGCCAGCAGCTTAGTGACGGCTAACTATGGCTACACCTTC.

The rearrangement links TRBV28 to TRBJ1-1; D is undetermined. Trimming cost V 7 bases and J 4 bases, with 13 bases left between them. The CDR3 runs 13 residues. Germline loops: CDR1 MDHEN, CDR2 SYDVKM. DNA for the CDR3: TGTGCCAGCACCGTGCAACCGGGCACTGAAGCTTTCTTT. Residues: CASTVQPGTEAFF.

This clonotype has a single count. This chain links TRBV20-1 with TRBJ1-2; D gene ambiguous. Trimming shortened V by 0 bases and J by 6 bases, and 20 bases separated the two germline ends. The germline CDR1 and CDR2 sequences are DFQATT and SNEGSKA (reference sequence). This CDR3 is 16 amino acids long. In nucleotides, the CDR3 is TGCAGTGCTAGAGATAGCAGTATTCACGACTGGGATGGCTACACCTTC. It is translated as CSARDSSIHDWDGYTF.

This rearrangement joins TRBV6-5 to TRBJ2-2, with 7 bases fitting TRBD1. The junction had 9 bases not matched to a gene; V was cut back by 6 bases and J by 5 bases. CDR3 size: 15 residues. Germline lookup yields CDR1 MNHEY and CDR2 SVGAGI. CDR3 amino acids: CASRIEGAGTGELFF. The CDR3 DNA follows: TGTGCCAGCAGAATCGAGGGGGCAGGGACCGGGGAGCTGTTTTTT.

This clonotype was found many times. The rearrangement links TRBV7-9 to TRBJ2-7; D possibly matches TRBD1 or TRBD2 (5 bases each). CDR3 size: 13 residues. Germline V CDR1 and CDR2: SEHNR, FQNEAQ (reference sequence). V was trimmed by 4 bases and J by 0 bases, leaving 7 bases between them. CDR3 in amino acids: CASSSGTSYEQYF. The DNA of the CDR3 is TGTGCCAGCAGCTCAGGGACCTCCTACGAGCAGTACTTC.

This clonotype was seen more than once but under ten times. This rearrangement joins TRBV7-9 to TRBJ2-2; D ambiguous. The CDR3 has 16 amino acids. Trimming took 4 bases from V and 6 from J, leaving 18 bases between them. The germline gives CDR1 SEHNR, CDR2 FQNEAQ (reference sequence). CDR3 nucleotides: TGTGCCAGCAGCTCTTCCGGTTATTCGGTCCCCGGGGAGCTGTTTTTT. Translation: CASSSSGYSVPGELFF.

The chain combines TRBV12-3 or TRBV12-4 with TRBJ1-2, with D possibly matching TRBD1 (5 bases). This CDR3 region has 16 residues. The ends were cut back, 5 bases at V and 6 bases at J, with 22 bases in the middle. As DNA, the CDR3 is TGTGCCAGCAGTAGTTCCACCGCCGGGACCCGGGATGGCTACACCTTC. Translation: CASSSSTAGTRDGYTF.

This clonotype was counted ten times or more. The chain recombines TRBV7-2 with TRBJ1-1; D is undetermined. The germline V gene encodes CDR1 SGHTA and CDR2 FQGNSA. V was trimmed by 6 bases and J by 7 bases, leaving 9 bases between them. This CDR3 is 11 amino acids long. The CDR3 is CASSLGGEAFF. The CDR3 nucleotides are TGTGCCAGCAGTTTGGGAGGTGAAGCTTTCTTT.

The rearrangement links TRBV19 to TRBJ2-1, with no clear D. The length of the CDR3 is 15 residues. V was clipped by 5 bases and J by 5 bases, with 16 bases between them. Germline-derived CDR1 and CDR2 are LNHDA and SQIVND (reference sequence). Here the CDR3 reads CASSPLQPPDNEQFF. The CDR3 DNA follows: TGTGCCAGTAGTCCCTTACAGCCACCGGACAATGAGCAGTTCTTC.

V usage is TRBV5-5 and J usage is TRBJ2-7; D might be TRBD1 (5 bases). Germline-derived CDR1 and CDR2 are SGHKS and YYEKEE (reference sequence). Trimming left V 1 base short and J 3 bases short, with 11 bases between. This CDR3 comprises 14 residues. DNA for the CDR3: TGTGCCAGCAGCTTGACTCCGACAGACTACGAGCAGTACTTC. Protein: CASSLTPTDYEQYF.

The chain employs TRBV6-5 and TRBJ2-2; D remains unclear. The CDR3 runs to 13 residues. The ends were cut back, 2 bases at V and 3 bases at J, with 4 bases in the middle. Germline loops: CDR1 MNHEY, CDR2 SVGAGI. CDR3 in amino acids: CASSYAYTGELFF. CDR3 in DNA: TGTGCCAGCAGTTACGCCTACACCGGGGAGCTGTTTTTT.

The genes are TRBV4-1 and TRBJ2-1; D gene ambiguous. The V and J ends lost 5 bases and 4 bases respectively, with 15 bases between them. Germline CDR1 MGHRA, CDR2 YSYEKL. The CDR3 covers 15 residues. The CDR3 protein is CASSSPLTDYNEQFF. The DNA for the CDR3 is TGCGCCAGCAGCTCCCCCCTGACGGATTACAATGAGCAGTTCTTC.

In its sample, this clonotype was seen a few times. This chain uses TRBV11-1 with TRBJ2-1; 12 bases are shared with TRBD2. The CDR3 is 16 amino acids. Unmatched junction bases numbered 2, after V lost 0 bases and J lost 5 bases. The germline CDR1 and CDR2 sequences are SGHAT and FQDESV (reference sequence). CDR3 bases: TGTGCCAGCAGCTTAGCCGGACTAGCGGGACACAATGAGCAGTTCTTC. Translated: CASSLAGLAGHNEQFF.

This clonotype came up many times. The chain couples TRBV6-5 to TRBJ1-6; no clear D gene. Germline CDR1 is MNHEY and CDR2 is SVGAGI. Trimming removed 0 bases from V and 10 bases from J, with 19 bases in between. This CDR3 is built from 17 residues. CDR3 protein: CASSYSIGSGLQSPLHF. DNA for the CDR3: TGTGCCAGCAGTTACTCTATTGGGTCCGGCTTACAGTCACCCCTCCACTTT.